The sequence of this T cell receptor (beta chain) was determined in a study of CD8 T cells in Susac syndrome. CD8+ and CD4+ T cells circulating in blood were sequenced for TCR beta. This CDR3 has 15 residues. Germline V lookup: CDR1 SGHAT, CDR2 FQNNGV. V was clipped by 3 bases and J by 5 bases; unmatched bases: 9. The authors reverse transcribed roughly 0.5 to 1 ug RNA with random hexamers. Amplification of TCR beta CDR3 was carried out by immunoSEQ multiplex PCR, which covered 54 Vbeta and 13 Jbeta segments. A single record per CDR3 protein comes from TCRdb applying MiXCR to the immunoSEQ multiplex PCR reads. Of some 300,000 distinct CDR3 sequences in the sample, 70% to 90% were seen once.

The receptor was derived from a human donor with multiple sclerosis. Material for sequencing was CD8+ T cells from PBMCs. The J gene is TRBJ1-1, the V gene TRBV11-2, with TRBD1 identical over 7 bases. In DNA form, the CDR3 reads TGTGCCAGCAGCTTCCTGACAGCCAGGGGGACTGAAGCTTTCTTT. Amino acid sequence: CASSFLTARGTEAFF.